The rows below give T cell receptor beta chains drawn from one sample of a study of neoadjuvant nivolumab and ipilimumab in lung cancer. Method: immunoSEQ multiplex PCR; TCRdb's copy keeps in-frame clones and lacks some. This table has about 5,300 clones, about nine tenths appearing once. The starting material was blood, obtained after neoadjuvant nivolumab, alone or with ipilimumab, at or shortly before surgery. The receptors originated from an adult with non-small cell lung cancer. Some clones in this sample may be carry-over from other donors' samples. Both conserved end residues are trimmed from each CDR3.

TRBV5-1	TRBJ1-2	ASSPHQFKGRTIYGYT
TRBV30	TRBJ2-7	AWSSGRAYEQY
TRBV18	TRBJ2-1	ASSNQGDYLNNEQF
TRBV5-6	TRBJ1-1	ASSGRQGAYSNTEAF
TRBV11-2	TRBJ2-5	ASSVGDQETQY
TRBV6-4	TRBJ2-3	ASSVVAGEADTQY
TRBV2	TRBJ1-1	ASKGGGLEEAF
TRBV5-4	TRBJ2-6	ASSPSQGTGANVLT
TRBV6-5	TRBJ2-1	ASSRQGLGEQF
TRBV19	TRBJ1-2	ASSTGTPYGYT
TRBV29-1	TRBJ2-7	SVRSGTGTAYEQY
TRBV19	TRBJ1-2	ASSMGQGNYGYT
TRBV19	TRBJ2-3	ASSPRTSGQLTDTQY
TRBV6-6	TRBJ2-2	ASRTAGEIGELF
TRBV6-5	TRBJ2-3	ASRNGGARTDTQY
TRBV7-9	TRBJ2-7	ASSLPARYEQY
TRBV7-9	TRBJ2-1	ASSLVGNYNEQF
TRBV11-2	TRBJ2-1	ASSTRVGGFSYNEQF
TRBV6-1	TRBJ2-7	ASLTGSYEQY
TRBV9	TRBJ2-7	ASSPRGQGGYEQY
TRBV5-6	TRBJ2-1	ASSRQSTSGSSNEQF
TRBV19	TRBJ2-4	ASMGTGERNIQY
TRBV29-1	TRBJ2-5	SVDRADQETQY
TRBV10-3	TRBJ1-1	AIRGETGGLGTEAF
TRBV1	TRBJ2-7	TSSPTVGGQGEGEQY
TRBV5-5	TRBJ1-2	ASSFQGLSGYT
TRBV5-1	TRBJ1-4	ASSSDARPGLRNEKLF
TRBV5-6	TRBJ2-5	ASSLRTGLQETQY
TRBV5-5	TRBJ1-1	ASTLWASFPEAF
TRBV19	TRBJ2-1	ASSWPSGSSYNEQF
TRBV6-1	TRBJ1-2	ASSEVDEGTGVGKSYGYT
TRBV29-1	TRBJ2-7	SVARGRADYEQY
TRBV5-1	TRBJ2-1	ASSVGSSYNEQF
TRBV7-9	TRBJ2-7	ASSSSSYEQY
TRBV29-1	TRBJ2-5	SVEWASQSQETQY
TRBV29-1	TRBJ1-2	SALEVEGYGYT
TRBV28	TRBJ1-2	ASLDSDYGYT
TRBV4-1	TRBJ2-3	ASNQAGGPPDTQY
TRBV5-1	TRBJ2-3	ASTPSAGGTDTQY
TRBV27	TRBJ2-3	ASSLYTLSGRAVRTDTQY